This record looks at one T cell receptor (beta chain) sequence and its context. Its target is unknown. The sample originates from a study of T cell responses to AZD1222 COVID-19 vaccine. About the study: Second-dose schedules of about 4 or about 12 weeks were combined.

The germline gives CDR1 GTSNPN, CDR2 SVGIG (reference sequence). The CDR3 length is 15 residues. The V gene lost 2 bases and the J gene lost 4 bases, with 15 bases spanning the gap. Here immunoSEQ multiplex PCR was the method, and the copy in TCRdb shows in-frame clones only, minus some. The data hold 130,000 to 150,000 clones, with approximately 90% observed a single time. General observations from the study: After two AZD1222 doses, spike-specific TCR breadth and depth rose versus day 0. Donors were largely white British and mainly female; clonal diversity was possibly underestimated.

This material consisted of peripheral blood, taken on day 0 of AZD1222 vaccination. The receptor comes from an adult in good health. V and J are TRBV30 and TRBJ1-5, with TRBD1 as a possible D gene (5 bases). DNA for the CDR3: TGTGCCTGGAGTAGGGGTCAGGGACGGAATCAGCCCCAGCATTTT. Protein: CAWSRGQGRNQPQHF.